Shown below are 9 T cell receptor beta chains from a single sample sequenced in a study of regulatory T cells in long-lasting Graves disease. Documented time point: newly diagnosed GD, antithyroid drugs for less than 3 months. From RNA extracted from PBMCs, the TCR library was made. Arm-PCR with iRepertoire HTBI primers amplified the CDR3 regions for these TCR beta libraries. TCRdb used MiXCR to reprocess the multiplex PCR reads, holding one entry per CDR3 protein. The repertoire has fewer than 550,000 distinct CDR3 sequences, around 15% of them found once; the top ten carry about 23%. This sample was also put to use in a study of T cells in Graves' hyperthyroidism and ophthalmopathy.

The sample in question was peripheral blood mononuclear cells (PBMCs), obtained at new diagnosis, from a patient treated with antithyroid drugs. These receptors were obtained from a woman aged 18 to 35 with Graves disease.

In its sample, this clonotype was seen a few times. The V and J genes are TRBV6-2 or TRBV6-3 and TRBJ1-5; a weak D match, TRBD1 (5 bases). There are 15 residues in the CDR3. Germline V CDR1 and CDR2: MNHEY, SVGEGT. Trimming removed 2 bases at V and 3 bases at J, with 11 bases between. The CDR3 DNA sequence: TGTGCCAGCAGTTACGACAGACGCCCCAATCAGCCCCAGCATTTT. This gives the protein CASSYDRRPNQPQHF.

This clonotype appeared many times. J is TRBJ2-7 and V is TRBV2; D remains unclear. Germline-derived CDR1 and CDR2 are SNHLY and FYNNEI. This CDR3 region has 13 residues. The ends were cut back, 7 bases at V and 0 bases at J, with 10 bases in the middle. For the CDR3, the DNA is TGTGCCAGCAACCGAGGAAGCTCCTACGAGCAGTACTTC. It translates to CASNRGSSYEQYF.

This sequence joins TRBV19 and TRBJ1-2; 9 positions match TRBD1. The CDR3 contains 15 residues. V was clipped by 2 bases and J by 5 bases; unmatched bases: 6. Germline V gene lookup returns CDR1 LNHDA and CDR2 SQIVND (reference sequence). CDR3 nucleotides: TGTGCCAGTAGTATATCGGACAGGGGAATTTATGGCTACACCTTC. This encodes CASSISDRGIYGYTF.

This clonotype showed up just a few times. The chain recombines TRBV20-1 with TRBJ1-1, with D maybe TRBD1 (6 bases). Germline-derived CDR1 and CDR2 are DFQATT and SNEGSKA (reference sequence). The V gene lost 6 bases and the J gene lost 1 base, with 18 bases spanning the gap. The CDR3 loop spans 15 amino acids. The CDR3 reads CSAPRQVSSNTEAFF. The CDR3 DNA reads TGCAGTGCACCGAGACAGGTTTCCTCGAACACTGAAGCTTTCTTT.

A word on this clonotype: A much larger clone is a single base away; this may be a read error. The CDR3 spells CASSLAPREGHEQFF. The CDR3 DNA sequence: TGTGCCAGCAGTTTAGCGCCCCGGGAGGGACACGAGCAGTTCTTC. J is TRBJ2-1 and V is TRBV12-3 or TRBV12-4; TRBD2 matches 8 bases. There are 15 residues in the CDR3. V gave up 0 bases and J gave up 10 bases; unmatched junction bases: 8.

V and J are TRBV6-8 and TRBJ2-2; 12 bases agree with TRBD2. The CDR3 extends over 18 amino acids. CDR1 MNHGY and CDR2 SAAAGT come from the germline V gene. Trimming at V came to 2 bases and at J to 5 bases, leaving 9 bases not matched to a gene. As DNA, the CDR3 is TGTGCCAGCAGTTACCGCCCCGGGACTAGCGGGCCGACCGGGGAGCTGTTTTTT. This translates into CASSYRPGTSGPTGELFF.

This clonotype occurred many times. This chain links TRBV12-3 or TRBV12-4 with TRBJ2-1; D unresolved. V lost 1 base and J lost 2, with 12 bases in between. The CDR3 is 16 amino acids. The CDR3 protein is CASSLDGLLTYNEQFF. The CDR3 nucleotides read TGTGCCAGCAGTTTAGACGGCCTCCTAACCTACAATGAGCAGTTCTTC.

This clonotype was observed many times. V is TRBV29-1 and J is TRBJ2-3; possible D gene TRBD2, 6 bases. The V gene lost 6 bases and the J gene lost 1 base, with 11 bases spanning the gap. Germline CDR1 is SQVTM and CDR2 is ANQGSEA. The CDR3 totals 13 residues. The CDR3 nucleotides are TGCAGCGTCGGGGGTTCTCGCACAGATACGCAGTATTTT. The encoded protein is CSVGGSRTDTQYF.

This clonotype has more than one count but fewer than ten. This chain connects TRBV18 to TRBJ2-3; no clear D. The CDR3 has 13 residues. Between the trimmed V and J ends, which lost 4 bases and 6 bases, there was a span of 11 bases. CDR1 is KGHSH, CDR2 LQKENI, per germline. CDR3 sequence reads: CASSLRIGDTQYF. CDR3 DNA sequence: TGTGCCAGCTCACTTCGGATCGGCGATACGCAGTATTTT.